Each of the 21 T cell receptor beta chains below was sequenced from the same sample in a study of control samples from healthy donors and cancer patients. The repertoire was sequenced with immunoSEQ multiplex PCR; TCRdb's copy has only in-frame clones and lacks some. The sample consists of about 170,000 clones, approximately 94% of them appearing once. The sequenced sample consisted of blood. The receptors derive from a young woman in good health.

The chain has TRBV10-3 and TRBJ2-7; possibly TRBD2 for D (5 bases). V lost 0 bases and J 6 bases, leaving 9 bases between the germline ends. Germline V gene data show CDR1 as ENHRY and CDR2 as SYGVKD. This CDR3 is 13 amino acids long. CDR3 sequence reads: CAISESSGGEQYF. Here the CDR3 DNA reads TGTGCCATCAGTGAGTCGAGCGGCGGCGAGCAGTACTTC.

This sequence joins TRBV27 and TRBJ2-7; D gene unclear. Germline assignment: CDR1 MNHEY and CDR2 SMNVEV (reference sequence). Trimming cost V 6 bases and J 7 bases, with 13 bases left between them. The CDR3 consists of 12 residues. The CDR3 loop is CASRLWMEEQYF. For the CDR3, the DNA is TGTGCCAGCAGGCTCTGGATGGAGGAGCAGTACTTC.

The V gene is TRBV3-1 (or the pseudogene TRBV3-2), the J gene TRBJ2-4; D might be TRBD2 (6 bases). The CDR3 totals 12 residues. V lost 3 bases and J 9 bases, leaving 9 bases between the germline ends. Germline V CDR1 and CDR2: LGHDT, YNNKEL (reference sequence). The CDR3 DNA sequence: TGTGCCAGCAGCCACGCGGGAAGCATTCAGTACTTC. Encoded protein: CASSHAGSIQYF.

This clone occurred a few times. The chain links TRBV6-4 to TRBJ2-1; 8 bases map to TRBD2. CDR1 and CDR2 (germline): MRHNA, SNTAGT. Trimming took 3 bases from V and 6 from J; bases not matched to a gene: 7. The CDR3 length is 15 residues. In DNA, the CDR3 is TGTGCCAGCAGTGAGGAAGCGGGGGAATTCAATGAGCAGTTCTTC. Protein product: CASSEEAGEFNEQFF.

This rearrangement joins TRBV29-1 to TRBJ1-1, with D hard to call. The V end lost 4 bases, the J end lost 0 bases, and 9 bases lay between the germline ends. The CDR3 spans 13 residues. Germline CDR1 and CDR2: SQVTM and ANQGSEA. CDR3 sequence (DNA): TGCAGCGTTGCCGTGACGGTGAACACTGAAGCTTTCTTT. Amino acids: CSVAVTVNTEAFF.

V is TRBV4-1 and J is TRBJ1-6, with D unresolved. The V gene lost 3 bases and the J gene lost 7 bases, with 10 bases spanning the gap. Germline loops: CDR1 MGHRA, CDR2 YSYEKL. The CDR3 sequence is 14 residues long. Here the CDR3 reads CASSQPTANSPLHF. CDR3 bases: TGCGCCAGCAGCCAGCCCACTGCGAATTCACCCCTCCACTTT.

The rearrangement joins TRBV6-6 to TRBJ1-5, with a tentative D call TRBD1 (5 bases). CDR1 is MNHNY and CDR2 is SVGAGI in the germline V gene (reference sequence). V was shortened by 2 bases and J by 2 bases, with 7 bases between the two germline ends. The CDR3 is 14 residues long. CDR3 residues: CASSYGGGNQPQHF. The DNA for the CDR3 is TGTGCCAGCAGTTACGGGGGGGGCAATCAGCCCCAGCATTTT.

This clone was detected once. The J gene is TRBJ1-1, the V gene TRBV18; D call uncertain. CDR1 is KGHSH and CDR2 is LQKENI in the germline V gene. Trimming pared 3 bases from V and 4 bases from J, leaving 15 bases between. This CDR3 is built from 15 residues. The CDR3 protein is CASSPVAIESTEAFF. The CDR3 bases are TGTGCCAGCTCACCGGTGGCCATCGAAAGCACTGAAGCTTTCTTT.

As to this clone: At the DNA level, this CDR3 is encoded by other sequences in the same sample as well. The CDR3 protein is CASSLSYNEQFF. The DNA of the CDR3 is TGTGCCAGCAGTTTAAGCTACAATGAGCAGTTCTTC. This chain links TRBV28 with TRBJ2-1; D is uncertain. This CDR3 is 12 amino acids long. The germline V and J ends were trimmed by 2 bases and 3 bases, with 2 bases remaining between them. The germline V gene encodes CDR1 MDHEN and CDR2 SYDVKM.

The chain has TRBV19 and TRBJ1-4, with D tentatively TRBD1 (6 bases). Trimming took 4 bases from V and 8 from J, leaving 29 bases between them. The CDR3 loop spans 19 amino acids. Germline V CDR1 and CDR2: LNHDA, SQIVND (reference sequence). The CDR3 DNA is TGTGCCAGTAGTACGAATCCCCTCGGAGGGGGAGGGGATAGGGAAAAACTGTTTTTT. It codes for CASSTNPLGGGGDREKLFF.

This clone was observed once. V and J are TRBV7-9 and TRBJ2-1; D remains unclear. In germline, CDR1 is SEHNR, CDR2 FQNEAQ (reference sequence). Between the trimmed V and J ends, which lost 2 bases and 9 bases, there was a span of 11 bases. This CDR3 spans 13 amino acids. The CDR3 bases are TGTGCCAGCAGCTTACTACCTTCCGCTGAGCAGTTCTTC. Translation: CASSLLPSAEQFF.

This chain links TRBV10-3 with TRBJ1-2, with D possibly TRBD1 on 5 matching bases. CDR1 is ENHRY, CDR2 SYGVKD, per germline. Trimming shortened V by 7 bases and J by 1 base, and 13 bases separated the two germline ends. The CDR3 extends over 14 amino acids. The CDR3 spells CAITGTDRNYGYTF. CDR3 coding DNA: TGTGCCATCACTGGGACGGACCGTAACTATGGCTACACCTTC.

The gene calls are TRBV2 and TRBJ2-7, with D perhaps being TRBD1 or TRBD2 (5 bases each). The germline gives CDR1 SNHLY, CDR2 FYNNEI. This CDR3 comprises 16 residues. V lost 4 bases and J lost 4, with 20 bases in between. The CDR3: CASSGGTGFLRYEQYF. The CDR3 DNA follows: TGTGCCAGCAGTGGGGGGACCGGCTTTTTGCGGTACGAGCAGTACTTC.

This clone was seen once. This chain's CDR3 is CASSFTGAYEQYF. CDR3 nucleotides: TGTGCCAGCAGCTTTACAGGGGCCTACGAGCAGTACTTC. V and J are TRBV7-9 and TRBJ2-7; TRBD1 matches at 7 bases. CDR1 is SEHNR, CDR2 FQNEAQ, per germline (reference sequence). The V gene end was trimmed by 3 bases and the J gene end by 2 bases; junction bases not matched to a gene: 1. This CDR3 is 13 amino acids long.

This clone has just one count. The V and J genes are TRBV7-2 and TRBJ2-5; D might be TRBD1 or TRBD2, each matching 6 bases. CDR1 is SGHTA and CDR2 is FQGNSA in the germline V gene. The CDR3 totals 13 residues. The V and J ends lost 4 bases and 6 bases respectively, with 12 bases between them. The DNA of the CDR3 is TGTGCCAGCAGCTCTCCGGGGGCTCAGACCCAGTACTTC. Translation gives CASSSPGAQTQYF.

V usage is TRBV10-3 and J usage is TRBJ2-3, with TRBD2 identical over 10 bases. V gave up 6 bases and J gave up 2 bases; unmatched junction bases: 11. The CDR3 totals 17 residues. CDR1 is ENHRY, CDR2 SYGVKD, per germline. The CDR3, as DNA: TGTGCCATCAGGGAGGCGACTAGCGGGTCACTCACAGATACGCAGTATTTT. Translated, it gives CAIREATSGSLTDTQYF.

The chain uses TRBV29-1 and TRBJ2-1; 7 nucleotides align to TRBD1. In germline, CDR1 is SQVTM, CDR2 ANQGSEA. The CDR3 length is 15 residues. V shed 4 bases, J shed 2 bases, and the junction held 8 bases outside the gene matches. CDR3 sequence reads: CSVAPPGGAYNEQFF. The CDR3 region has the DNA TGCAGCGTTGCCCCCCCAGGGGGTGCCTACAATGAGCAGTTCTTC.

DNA for the CDR3: TGTGCCAGCAGCTTAAGTTGGGAGGCGAAAGAGACCCAGTACTTC. Its translation: CASSLSWEAKETQYF. This sequence joins TRBV7-2 and TRBJ2-5, with TRBD2 as a possible D gene (6 bases). V lost 2 bases and J lost 3, with 13 bases in between. Per the germline V gene, CDR1 is SGHTA and CDR2 is FQGNSA. The CDR3 consists of 15 residues.

The V and J genes are TRBV12-3 or TRBV12-4 and TRBJ1-4; tentative D call: TRBD1 (5 bases). This CDR3 is built from 13 residues. With 5 bases removed from V and 4 bases from J, the gap between germline ends came to 8 bases. CDR3 sequence (DNA): TGTGCCAGCAGTAAACAGGATAATGAAAAACTGTTTTTT. It specifies CASSKQDNEKLFF.

This clone has a single count. The chain couples TRBV12-3 or TRBV12-4 to TRBJ1-5; D unclear. This CDR3 has 13 residues. V lost 7 bases, J lost 0 bases, and 7 bases lay in between. The CDR3 sequence is CASTLISNQPQHF. CDR3 nucleotides: TGTGCCAGCACCCTGATTAGCAATCAGCCCCAGCATTTT.

The rearrangement joins TRBV7-2 to TRBJ1-1, with D perhaps TRBD1 (5 bases). CDR1 and CDR2 from the germline V gene are SGHTA and FQGNSA. The V gene lost 5 bases and the J gene lost 1 base, with 11 bases spanning the gap. The CDR3 spans 14 residues. The CDR3 nucleotides are TGTGCCAGCAGCCTCACCGGGGGGAACACTGAAGCTTTCTTT. Protein sequence: CASSLTGGNTEAFF.